What follows is one TCR beta chain and its context. The target antigen is unknown. The sample holds other DNA sequences that translate to the same CDR3. The data derive from a study of beta chain features in type 1 diabetes. TCRB transcripts that were expressed got sequenced, as all of the isolated RNA had been reverse transcribed. Clones were sequenced by immunoSEQ multiplex PCR, and TCRdb holds only the in-frame ones, with some missing. Of more than 100,000 clones in the sample, roughly 10% were seen once. Findings and caveats of the study: Among patients with Type 1 diabetes, TCRB CDR3s were moderately but significantly shorter in every one of the four CD4+ subsets.

Sequenced material: central memory CD4+ T cells from blood. The TCR sequence derives from a man aged 30 to 39 with type 1 diabetes.

As DNA, the CDR3 is TGTGCCAGCAGATGGGGACAGTCTAACTATGGCTACACCTTC. Its translation is CASRWGQSNYGYTF. This rearrangement joins TRBV28 to TRBJ1-2; TRBD1 agrees at 7 bases. V gave up 6 bases and J gave up 0 bases; unmatched junction bases: 4. Germline V gene lookup returns CDR1 MDHEN and CDR2 SYDVKM. This CDR3 region has 14 residues.